The rows below give T cell receptor beta chains drawn from one sample of a study of B cell selection in AIRE deficiency. Sequenced by immunoSEQ multiplex PCR; TCRdb stores in-frame clones only, minus some. The sample comprises about 23,000 clones, 95% to 98% of which are singletons, and over 0.15% rests with the top ten. Sequences were obtained from conventional CD4+ T cells sorted from PBMCs. The receptor source for this set is a human donor with AIRE deficiency. Each CDR3 is given with its conserved first and last residue. A D gene is named only where the DNA matches it firmly. Size is omitted from some rows. Given values are once, few, many or a class for expanded clones.

V: TRBV9
J: TRBJ2-2
D: TRBD1
size: NA
DNA: TGTGCCAGCAGCAAGACCGGGACAGTGAACACCGGGGAGCTGTTTTTT
CDR3: CASSKTGTVNTGELFF

V: TRBV7-7
J: TRBJ2-3
D: NA
size: NA
DNA: TGTGCTAGCAGCTCCGGGCAGGGAAACACAGATACGCAGTATTTT
CDR3: CASSSGQGNTDTQYF

V: TRBV28
J: TRBJ1-1
D: NA
size: NA
DNA: TGTGCCAGCCTTCAGGGTCAGAACACTGAAGCTTTCTTT
CDR3: CASLQGQNTEAFF

V: TRBV4-1
J: TRBJ1-1
D: NA
size: NA
DNA: TGCGCCAGCAGCCGCCTCGAGGGGGGCACTGAAGCTTTCTTT
CDR3: CASSRLEGGTEAFF

V: TRBV30
J: TRBJ1-5
D: NA
size: once
DNA: TGTGCCTGGAGTGTATGGGGGGCGGACAATCAGCCCCAGCATTTT
CDR3: CAWSVWGADNQPQHF

V: TRBV6-5
J: TRBJ2-7
D: NA
size: NA
DNA: TGTGCCAGCAGTAATAGTCAGAACTACGAGCAGTACTTC
CDR3: CASSNSQNYEQYF

V: TRBV7-9
J: TRBJ1-6
D: NA
size: NA
DNA: TGTGCCAGCAGCGGTTGGGATAATAATTCACCCCTCCACTTT
CDR3: CASSGWDNNSPLHF

V: TRBV10-3
J: TRBJ2-1
D: NA
size: NA
DNA: TGTGCCATCAGTGAGTCTGGCGGGAATTACAATGAGCAGTTCTTC
CDR3: CAISESGGNYNEQFF

V: TRBV10-3
J: TRBJ2-5
D: NA
size: NA
DNA: TGTGCCATCAGTGAGTCGACGGAAGAGACCCAGTACTTC
CDR3: CAISESTEETQYF

V: TRBV7-2
J: TRBJ2-1
D: NA
size: NA
DNA: TGTGCCAGCAGCTTAGTTTCTGGGTCGTCGGGCAATGAGCAGTTCTTC
CDR3: CASSLVSGSSGNEQFF

V: TRBV5-4
J: TRBJ1-1
D: TRBD1
size: once
DNA: TGTGCCAGCAGCTTGGACAGGGGGAACACTGAAGCTTTCTTT
CDR3: CASSLDRGNTEAFF

V: TRBV28
J: TRBJ2-2
D: TRBD1
size: NA
DNA: TGTGCCAGCAGTTCGTGGGACAGGGGAGCCGGGGAGCTGTTTTTT
CDR3: CASSSWDRGAGELFF

V: TRBV12-5
J: TRBJ2-3
D: TRBD1
size: NA
DNA: TGTGCTAGTGGAAGGGGGCCTTCCAACACAGATACGCAGTATTTT
CDR3: CASGRGPSNTDTQYF

V: TRBV4-2
J: TRBJ1-1
D: NA
size: NA
DNA: TGTGCCAGCAGCCTGGAGGGAAGTCGTACTGAAGCTTTCTTT
CDR3: CASSLEGSRTEAFF

V: TRBV11-2
J: TRBJ1-2
D: NA
size: NA
DNA: TGTGCCACCGGACACCTATACTATGGCTACACCTTC
CDR3: CATGHLYYGYTF

V: TRBV7-2
J: TRBJ1-2
D: TRBD1
size: NA
DNA: TGTGCCAGCAGGCTAGGCCCGGGACAGGGATTTGGCTACACCTTC
CDR3: CASRLGPGQGFGYTF

V: TRBV5-1
J: TRBJ2-3
D: NA
size: once
DNA: TGCGCCAGCAGCTTGCGGCCGCCGGGGGCCCCAGATACGCAGTATTTT
CDR3: CASSLRPPGAPDTQYF

V: TRBV7-8
J: TRBJ2-1
D: TRBD2
size: NA
DNA: TGTGCCAGCAGCCGCCACCTACTAGCGGGGCTTTCCTACAATGAGCAGTTCTTC
CDR3: CASSRHLLAGLSYNEQFF

V: TRBV28
J: TRBJ1-1
D: NA
size: NA
DNA: TGTGCCAGCCAATGGGGAACAGGGCCGGGCACTGAAGCTTTCTTT
CDR3: CASQWGTGPGTEAFF